This entry lists 29 T cell receptor beta chains sequenced from one sample in a study of T cell repertoires in cytomegalovirus infection. MiXCR, applied by TCRdb to the reads, yields one record per CDR3 protein. The profile shows nearly 700,000 distinct CDR3 sequences, around 32% of them singletons. Antigens of these TCRs are unknown. The sequences come from cultured PBMCs, collected from culture after CMV antigen stimulation. The receptor source for this set is a human donor in good health (CMV status not recorded). Some clones in this sample may be carry-over from other donors' samples.

The chain uses TRBV7-6 and TRBJ1-6; D is unclear. The CDR3 has 16 residues. CDR1 is SGHVS, CDR2 FNYEAQ, per germline. V lost 2 bases, J lost 0 bases, and 8 bases lay in between. The CDR3, as DNA: TGTGCCAGCAGCTTAAGTGGCCTCTCCTATAATTCACCCCTCCACTTT. It codes for CASSLSGLSYNSPLHF.

CDR3: CASSQSSDRFYEQYF. The CDR3 DNA sequence: TGCGCCAGCAGCCAGTCATCGGACCGTTTCTACGAGCAGTACTTC. The chain joins TRBV4-3 to TRBJ2-7; D gene unclear. Deletions cut 3 bases from V and 3 bases from J, with 15 bases between. CDR1 and CDR2 (germline): LGHNA, YSLEER. The CDR3 sequence is 15 residues long.

The chain combines TRBV4-2 with TRBJ1-4; D is perhaps TRBD1 (5 bases). The CDR3 is 15 residues long. V gave up 5 bases and J gave up 4 bases, with 14 bases separating them. Looked up from germline, CDR1 is LGHNA and CDR2 is YNFKEQ. In DNA, the CDR3 is TGTGCCAGCAGCTCGTCCGGGACCCTTAATGAAAAACTGTTTTTT. Residues: CASSSSGTLNEKLFF.

The V gene is TRBV11-2, the J gene TRBJ2-3, with 9 bases lining up with TRBD1. The CDR3 covers 15 residues. The germline V gene encodes CDR1 SGHAT and CDR2 FQNNGV. V lost 5 bases and J lost 5; bases outside the gene matches: 8. Written as DNA, the CDR3 is TGTGCCAGCAGCATGGACAGGGGATCGATAGATACGCAGTATTTT. Its translation: CASSMDRGSIDTQYF.

The gene calls are TRBV19 and TRBJ2-1, with 9 bases identical to TRBD2. The V gene's germline CDR1 is LNHDA and CDR2 SQIVND (reference sequence). This CDR3 has 18 residues. V shed 0 bases, J shed 4 bases, and the junction held 10 bases outside the gene matches. DNA of the CDR3: TGTGCCAGTAGTATAGATCGGGGGAGGCTAGCGGGGTACAATGAGCAGTTCTTC. It specifies CASSIDRGRLAGYNEQFF.

This clonotype was picked up many times. V usage is TRBV11-2 and J usage is TRBJ1-1; tentatively, D is TRBD1 (5 bases). Germline loops: CDR1 SGHAT, CDR2 FQNNGV. V shed 5 bases and J shed 1 base, with 14 bases lying between them. The CDR3 is 15 residues long. CDR3 loop: CASSLGSGTNTEAFF. DNA of the CDR3: TGTGCCAGCAGCCTAGGGTCAGGGACGAACACTGAAGCTTTCTTT.

This clonotype was seen a handful of times. The gene calls are TRBV4-1 and TRBJ2-2; tentative D call: TRBD1 (5 bases). The ends were cut back, 1 base at V and 3 bases at J, with 9 bases in the middle. This CDR3 comprises 15 residues. Germline V gene data show CDR1 as MGHRA and CDR2 as YSYEKL. CDR3 in amino acids: CASSQVARDTGELFF. The CDR3 DNA follows: TGCGCCAGCAGCCAAGTCGCCAGGGACACCGGGGAGCTGTTTTTT.

The rearrangement links TRBV19 to TRBJ1-2; D unclear. Germline-derived CDR1 and CDR2 are LNHDA and SQIVND (reference sequence). The CDR3 extends over 12 amino acids. V shed 5 bases and J shed 8 bases, with 12 bases lying between them. DNA for the CDR3: TGTGCCAGTAGTCTCTACAGTGGGGGCTACACCTTC. Amino acids: CASSLYSGGYTF.

This clonotype was detected only a few times. J is TRBJ2-3 and V is TRBV7-2, with 9 nucleotides matching TRBD2. Germline V gene sequence: CDR1 SGHTA, CDR2 FQGNSA. CDR3 length equals 16 residues. The V and J ends lost 3 bases and 2 bases, in that order; junction bases with no gene match: 6. The CDR3 spells CASSFTAGGVTDTQYF. CDR3 DNA: TGTGCCAGCAGCTTTACGGCGGGAGGGGTCACAGATACGCAGTATTTT.

This clonotype has just a few counts. The V and J genes are TRBV24-1 and TRBJ1-5, with D uncertain. The ends were cut back, 4 bases at V and 4 bases at J, with 4 bases in the middle. Germline CDR1 is KGHDR and CDR2 is SFDVKD. This CDR3 has 12 amino acids. The CDR3 DNA reads as TGTGCCACCAGTGAAGGGAATCAGCCCCAGCATTTT. It is translated as CATSEGNQPQHF.

The genes are TRBV11-2 and TRBJ2-5; 7 positions match TRBD1. Germline V lookup: CDR1 SGHAT, CDR2 FQNNGV. Germline trimming cut 5 bases from V and 7 bases from J; bases unmatched to any gene: 19. The CDR3 is 17 amino acids. In nucleotides, the CDR3 is TGTGCCAGCAGCCGCCTGGGCCCTGGGACAGCAGGGGGGACCCAGTACTTC. It is translated as CASSRLGPGTAGGTQYF.

Details on this clonotype: This may be a read error, as it is one base from a much larger clone. V and J are TRBV6-4 and TRBJ2-3; the D is unclear. CDR3 length equals 14 residues. Germline CDR1 reads MRHNA; CDR2 reads SNTAGT. CDR3 sequence (DNA): TGTGCCAGCAGCGATGACCACAGCACAGATACGAAGTATTTT. Translated: CASSDDHSTDTKYF.

This clonotype was observed a handful of times. This chain joins TRBV5-4 and TRBJ2-3; TRBD2 matches at 11 bases. CDR1 is SGHNT, CDR2 YYREEE, per germline (reference sequence). Trimming removed 0 bases from V and 4 bases from J; junction bases left unmatched: 1. This CDR3 is built from 15 residues. In nucleotides, the CDR3 is TGTGCCAGCAGCTTGGAACTAGCGGGGGCAGATACGCAGTATTTT. The encoded protein is CASSLELAGADTQYF.

This clonotype appeared a few times. V usage is TRBV7-2 and J usage is TRBJ1-2; D gene ambiguous. The CDR3 spans 13 residues. The germline V and J ends were trimmed by 3 bases and 0 bases, with 5 bases remaining between them. Germline V CDR1 and CDR2: SGHTA, FQGNSA. Here the CDR3 reads CASSFVSNYGYTF. As DNA, the CDR3 is TGTGCCAGCAGCTTTGTTTCTAACTATGGCTACACCTTC.

This clonotype was observed a few times. The J gene is TRBJ1-1, the V gene TRBV10-3; D might be TRBD1 (6 bases). Germline loops: CDR1 ENHRY, CDR2 SYGVKD. Trimming took off 6 bases at V and 6 bases at J, with 20 bases between the two ends. CDR3 length: 15 residues. The DNA for the CDR3 is TGTGCCATCAGCCGAACCCAAGTGGAGGGGGCTGAAGCTTTCTTT. Protein sequence: CAISRTQVEGAEAFF.

The gene calls are TRBV6-2 or TRBV6-3 and TRBJ2-7; 8 positions agree with TRBD2. Per germline, CDR1 MNHEY and CDR2 SVGEGT. J lost 8 bases, V lost 6 bases, and 15 bases had no gene match. There are 15 residues in the CDR3. The CDR3 coding sequence is TGTGCCAGCAGCCCCACACTAGCGGCCTTCGGTCAGCAGTACTTC. Protein: CASSPTLAAFGQQYF.

The chain links TRBV6-6 to TRBJ1-2; D not certain. V shed 4 bases and J shed 7 bases, with 13 bases lying between them. Germline V gene data show CDR1 as MNHNY and CDR2 as SVGAGI (reference sequence). This CDR3 has 13 amino acids. In nucleotides, the CDR3 is TGTGCCAGCAGTTCTGGCCGGCGGAGTGGCTACACCTTC. Its translation is CASSSGRRSGYTF.

This clonotype was observed a few times. The V call is TRBV7-8, the J call TRBJ1-1; D might be TRBD1 (5 bases). The CDR3 sequence is 15 residues long. Between the trimmed V and J ends, which lost 2 bases and 1 base, there was a span of 11 bases. The germline V gene encodes CDR1 SGHVS and CDR2 FQNEAQ. For the CDR3, the DNA is TGTGCCAGCAGCTTAATGGTCGGGGGGAACACTGAAGCTTTCTTT. Protein sequence: CASSLMVGGNTEAFF. Full variable domain (outside the CDR3, taken from reference TRBV7-8 and TRBJ1-1): GAGVSQSPRYKVAKRGQDVALRCDPISGHVSLFWYQQALGQGPEFLTYFQNEAQLDKSGLPSDRFFAERPEGSVSTLKIQRTQQEDSAVYLCASSLMVGGNTEAFFGQGTRLTVV.

This clonotype has a count of ten or more. J is TRBJ1-3 and V is TRBV7-2; TRBD1 might be the D (5 bases). The germline V gene encodes CDR1 SGHTA and CDR2 FQGNSA. V gave up 5 bases and J gave up 2 bases, with 19 bases separating them. The CDR3 is 17 residues long. The CDR3 DNA follows: TGTGCCAGCAGCCCACCCTGGGCCGGGACGGCTGGAAACACCATATATTTT. Translation: CASSPPWAGTAGNTIYF. Drawing the rest from reference TRBV7-2 and TRBJ1-3, the complete variable domain is GAGVSQSPSNKVTEKGKDVELRCDPISGHTALYWYRQSLGQGLEFLIYFQGNSAPDKSGLPSDRFSAERTGGSVSTLTIQRTQQEDSAVYLCASSPPWAGTAGNTIYFGEGSWLTVV.

This clonotype was seen a few times. J is TRBJ2-1 and V is TRBV25-1; 7 nucleotides align to TRBD2. CDR1 and CDR2 from the germline V gene are MGHDK and SYGVNS. V lost 2 bases to trimming and J lost 8 bases; unmatched junction nucleotides: 9. This CDR3 is built from 15 residues. The CDR3 DNA is TGTGCCAGCAGTGAACGGGCGGGAGAGTGGGATGAGCAGTTCTTC. This encodes CASSERAGEWDEQFF.

The CDR3 DNA sequence: TGTGCCAGCGGGCTTACTAGGTCCTACAATGAGCAGTTCTTC. It translates to CASGLTRSYNEQFF. The V call is TRBV6-2 or TRBV6-3, the J call TRBJ2-1, with D maybe TRBD2 (5 bases). This CDR3 is built from 14 residues. Germline V gene sequence: CDR1 MNHEY, CDR2 SVGEGT. Trimming removed 8 bases at V and 1 base at J, with 12 bases between.

This rearrangement joins TRBV4-3 to TRBJ2-7; no clear D gene. This CDR3 is 16 amino acids long. V lost 0 bases, J lost 3 bases, and 15 bases lay in between. CDR1 is LGHNA, CDR2 YSLEER, per germline. CDR3 in amino acids: CASSQDRRFSNYEQYF. The CDR3 region has the DNA TGCGCCAGCAGCCAAGATCGAAGATTCTCCAACTACGAGCAGTACTTC.

CDR3 region: CSVQSVTSGRYTQYF. CDR3 nucleotides: TGCAGCGTTCAATCGGTGACTAGCGGGAGATATACGCAGTATTTT. The V and J genes are TRBV29-1 and TRBJ2-3; 12 bases line up with TRBD2. The V segment lost 5 bases and the J segment 7 bases; nucleotides outside the gene matches: 10. The CDR3 has 15 amino acids. Looked up from germline, CDR1 is SQVTM and CDR2 is ANQGSEA.

This clonotype occurred many times. The chain uses TRBV7-2 and TRBJ2-7; 7 nucleotides match TRBD2. The CDR3 sequence is 14 residues long. Germline assignment: CDR1 SGHTA and CDR2 FQGNSA. V lost 3 bases and J lost 2; bases outside the gene matches: 4. The CDR3 nucleotides read TGTGCCAGCAGCTTCCCCGGGGGGACCTACGAGCAGTACTTC. Protein: CASSFPGGTYEQYF. Full variable domain (remainder filled in from reference TRBV7-2 and TRBJ2-7): GAGVSQSPSNKVTEKGKDVELRCDPISGHTALYWYRQSLGQGLEFLIYFQGNSAPDKSGLPSDRFSAERTGGSVSTLTIQRTQQEDSAVYLCASSFPGGTYEQYFGPGTRLTVT.

The V and J genes are TRBV6-5 and TRBJ2-7; no definite D call. The ends were cut back, 5 bases at V and 1 base at J, with 12 bases in the middle. This CDR3 is built from 14 residues. Germline V CDR1 and CDR2: MNHEY, SVGAGI. The DNA for the CDR3 is TGTGCCAGCAGTCGTGGAGTAGCTTCCTACGAGCAGTACTTC. Protein: CASSRGVASYEQYF.

V gene TRBV4-3 combines with J gene TRBJ2-7; D remains ambiguous. The V end lost 3 bases, the J end lost 1 base, and 16 bases lay between the germline ends. The CDR3 sequence is 16 residues long. From germline, CDR1 is LGHNA and CDR2 YSLEER. CDR3 in amino acids: CASSQQPASGSYEQYF. Written as DNA, the CDR3 is TGCGCCAGCAGCCAGCAACCGGCTAGTGGGTCCTACGAGCAGTACTTC.

In this sample, this clonotype turned up many times. V is TRBV7-2 and J is TRBJ1-2; D is undetermined. CDR3 length: 14 amino acids. The V gene's germline CDR1 is SGHTA and CDR2 FQGNSA. V was trimmed by 1 base and J by 4 bases, leaving 10 bases between them. The CDR3 region has the DNA TGTGCCAGCAGCTTAGACGGAGCCAGCTATGGCTACACCTTC. Protein product: CASSLDGASYGYTF.

The chain combines TRBV12-3 or TRBV12-4 with TRBJ2-1; 7 bases line up with TRBD2. V lost 5 bases and J lost 0; bases outside the gene matches: 10. The CDR3 is 17 amino acids. CDR3 nucleotides: TGTGCCAGCAGTATGAGCGGGGCTTCGACCTCCTACAATGAGCAGTTCTTC. It yields the protein CASSMSGASTSYNEQFF.

This clonotype was seen repeatedly, ten times or more. This chain links TRBV19 with TRBJ2-1; 7 bases align to TRBD1. Germline CDR1 and CDR2: LNHDA and SQIVND (reference sequence). The V gene end was trimmed by 5 bases and the J gene end by 5 bases; junction bases not matched to a gene: 0. This CDR3 is built from 12 residues. The CDR3 nucleotides are TGTGCCAGTAGTCAGGGGGACAATGAGCAGTTCTTC. The encoded protein is CASSQGDNEQFF.